What follows describes a single T cell receptor (beta chain). Its antigen is not identified. The germline gene is not matched at one end of the junction; a read error may be the cause. CDR1 and CDR2 from the germline V gene are SGHRS and YFSETQ. The CDR3 is 16 amino acids. Next came a second PCR, run for about 6 to 12 cycles, which used a sample-barcoded 5' primer along with a J-beta primer mix. Via MiXCR, TCRdb re-called the 5' RACE reads, giving one row per CDR3 protein. Of hundreds of thousands of distinct CDR3 sequences in the sample, roughly three fifths were seen once. These data are taken from a study of blood T cells in healthy people across ages. Study observations and caveats: Donors of long life had a larger count of naive CD4+ cells and greater diversity than aged donors.

The chain carries TRBV5-1 and TRBJ2-4; 10 bases line up with TRBD2. The DNA end is a closer match to TRBJ2-5, so the J assignment may be wrong. The receptor was isolated from a man in his fifties or sixties in good health. Sequenced sample: blood. The CDR3 reads CASGLRIAGGKETQYF. CDR3 sequence (DNA): TGCGCCAGCGGCTTGAGGATAGCGGGGGGAAAAGAGACCCAGTACTTC.